These 25 T cell receptor beta chains came from one sample sequenced in a study of blood T cells in healthy people across ages. Together with a sample-barcoded 5' primer, a J-beta primer mix was included in a second PCR lasting roughly 7 to 11 cycles. TCRdb recomputed calls from the 5' RACE reads with MiXCR, one row per CDR3 protein. The table lists 1.5 million to 2 million distinct CDR3 sequences, approximately 50% of them singletons. The sequenced material came from blood. Receptor source: a middle-aged woman in good health.

The chain carries TRBV20-1 and TRBJ2-3; 8 nucleotides match TRBD2. The V and J ends lost 7 bases and 1 base, in that order; junction bases with no gene match: 10. The CDR3 extends over 15 amino acids. The germline gives CDR1 DFQATT, CDR2 SNEGSKA (reference sequence). This chain's CDR3 is CSGYGRAGGTDTQYF. The DNA for the CDR3 is TGCAGTGGGTATGGTCGAGCGGGGGGCACAGATACGCAGTATTTT.

This chain links TRBV29-1 with TRBJ1-2, with D uncertain. The germline V gene has CDR1 SQVTM and CDR2 ANQGSEA. Deletions cut 3 bases from V and 1 base from J, with 12 bases between. This CDR3 is built from 14 residues. CDR3 residues: CSVDGTAINYGYTF. The CDR3 DNA reads as TGCAGCGTTGATGGAACAGCGATTAACTATGGCTACACCTTC. Full variable domain (rest looked up from reference TRBV29-1 and TRBJ1-2): SAVISQKPSRDICQRGTSLTIQCQVDSQVTMMFWYRQQPGQSLTLIATANQGSEATYESGFVIDKFPISRPNLTFSTLTVSNMSPEDSSIYLCSVDGTAINYGYTFGSGTRLTVV.

The chain recombines TRBV3-1 with TRBJ2-4; 7 bases are a match to TRBD1. With the DNA end fitting TRBJ2-7 better, the J assignment may be wrong. There are 15 residues in the CDR3. Germline V lookup: CDR1 LGHDT, CDR2 YNNKEL (reference sequence). CDR3 residues: CASSQDPGTDYEQYF. CDR3 DNA: TGTGCCAGCAGCCAAGACCCCGGGACAGATTACGAGCAGTACTTC.

The chain employs TRBV25-1 and TRBJ1-2; unclear D gene. CDR3 length equals 16 residues. The V end lost 1 base, the J end lost 7 bases, and 19 bases lay between the germline ends. Per germline, CDR1 MGHDK and CDR2 SYGVNS. The CDR3 region is CASSEWHGESIRGYTF. In DNA, the CDR3 is TGTGCCAGCAGTGAATGGCACGGGGAATCTATTCGTGGCTACACCTTC.

This clonotype was found a few times. The chain couples TRBV6-2 or TRBV6-3 to TRBJ2-1; D not certain. CDR1 and CDR2 (germline): MNHEY, SVGEGT. This CDR3 contains 13 residues. V was clipped by 2 bases and J by 1 base, with 3 bases between them. In DNA, the CDR3 is TGTGCCAGCAGTTACACTTCCTACAATGAGCAGTTCTTC. Encoded protein: CASSYTSYNEQFF.

J is TRBJ2-1 and V is TRBV5-1, with D maybe TRBD2 (5 bases). Germline V gene sequence: CDR1 SGHRS, CDR2 YFSETQ. The CDR3 is 13 amino acids. V lost 5 bases and J 7 bases, leaving 13 bases between the germline ends. The CDR3 DNA is TGCGCCAGCAGACTAGGCGGTGGGAATGAGCAGTTCTTC. This translates into CASRLGGGNEQFF.

The V gene is TRBV7-2, the J gene TRBJ2-3; tentatively, D is TRBD1 (5 bases). Germline lookup yields CDR1 SGHTA and CDR2 FQGNSA. This CDR3 comprises 14 residues. V lost 5 bases, J lost 0 bases, and 9 bases lay in between. CDR3 protein: CASSIRQSTDTQYF. The CDR3 coding sequence is TGTGCCAGCAGCATACGACAGAGCACAGATACGCAGTATTTT.

This clonotype came up a few times. This chain links TRBV20-1 with TRBJ1-5; 8 positions match TRBD1. Germline loops: CDR1 DFQATT, CDR2 SNEGSKA (reference sequence). V was clipped by 3 bases and J by 4 bases; unmatched bases: 5. The CDR3 runs 14 residues. For the CDR3, the DNA is TGCAGTGCTAGGGGGGACAGGCCTAATCAGCCCCAGCATTTT. Amino acid sequence: CSARGDRPNQPQHF.

This chain links TRBV27 with TRBJ1-6; D is perhaps TRBD1 (6 bases). The germline V gene encodes CDR1 MNHEY and CDR2 SMNVEV (reference sequence). V shed 5 bases and J shed 15 bases, with 26 bases lying between them. The CDR3 loop spans 16 amino acids. The CDR3 DNA is TGTGCCAGCAGTGGACTACAGGGAATCTTTCGTACCGTCCTCCACTTT. Its translation: CASSGLQGIFRTVLHF.

CDR3 protein: CAISEHLAVEQFF. The CDR3 bases are TGTGCCATCAGCGAGCACTTAGCCGTGGAGCAGTTCTTC. The J gene is TRBJ2-1, the V gene TRBV10-3; no firm D call. V lost 6 bases to trimming and J lost 10 bases, with 16 bases between them. Germline CDR1 reads ENHRY; CDR2 reads SYGVKD. This CDR3 has 13 residues.

This clonotype was seen once. This chain joins TRBV7-9 and TRBJ1-1, with 7 bases aligning to TRBD1. The V gene end was trimmed by 5 bases and the J gene end by 5 bases; junction bases not matched to a gene: 8. CDR1 and CDR2 from the germline V gene are SEHNR and FQNEAQ (reference sequence). This CDR3 is built from 14 residues. This chain's CDR3 is CASSTRGFRTEAFF. The DNA of the CDR3 is TGTGCCAGCAGCACCAGGGGGTTCAGGACTGAAGCTTTCTTT.

This sequence joins TRBV20-1 and TRBJ2-7, with 7 bases lining up with TRBD2. The germline gives CDR1 DFQATT, CDR2 SNEGSKA (reference sequence). With V trimmed by 0 bases and J by 7 bases, 12 bases remained unmatched. The CDR3 sequence is 15 residues long. The CDR3 is CSARDSGGLYNEQYF. The CDR3 coding sequence is TGCAGTGCTAGAGATTCGGGGGGTCTCTACAATGAGCAGTACTTC.

This clonotype was counted between two and nine times. The V gene is TRBV20-1, the J gene TRBJ1-2; tentative D call: TRBD1 (6 bases). CDR1 is DFQATT and CDR2 is SNEGSKA in the germline V gene (reference sequence). The CDR3 runs 16 residues. Trimming left V 0 bases short and J 7 bases short, with 21 bases between. CDR3 protein: CSARDGKAGEGGGYTF. The CDR3, as DNA: TGCAGTGCTAGAGATGGGAAAGCCGGAGAGGGGGGTGGCTACACCTTC.

This clonotype occurred a few times. V gene TRBV6-2 or TRBV6-3 combines with J gene TRBJ2-5; D possibly matches TRBD1 or TRBD2 (5 bases each). In germline, CDR1 is MNHEY, CDR2 SVGEGT. The CDR3 consists of 17 residues. The V and J ends lost 6 bases and 4 bases respectively, with 24 bases between them. CDR3 sequence: CASSPPGPGAVGETQYF. Here the CDR3 DNA reads TGTGCCAGCAGCCCACCGGGACCCGGGGCGGTTGGAGAGACCCAGTACTTC.

This clonotype was observed a few times. In nucleotides, the CDR3 is TGTGCCACGGGAGAAGGGGAGAAATACGAGCAGTACTTC. It translates to CATGEGEKYEQYF. The V gene is TRBV7-6, the J gene TRBJ2-7; TRBD2 is a possible D gene (6 bases). Germline V lookup: CDR1 SGHVS, CDR2 FNYEAQ. This CDR3 is built from 13 residues. V lost 10 bases and J lost 4, with 17 bases in between.

The DNA for the CDR3 is TGCGCCAGCAGCCAAGATCGGAGGAACCGTGAGCAGTTCTTC. Residues: CASSQDRRNREQFF. This chain uses TRBV4-3 with TRBJ2-1, with D perhaps TRBD2 (5 bases). V lost 0 bases and J lost 9, with 12 bases in between. There are 14 residues in the CDR3. Germline CDR1 and CDR2: LGHNA and YSLEER.

This clonotype was counted only a few times. The V call is TRBV6-5, the J call TRBJ2-5, with D uncertain. CDR1 is MNHEY and CDR2 is SVGAGI in the germline V gene. The V end lost 0 bases, the J end lost 1 base, and 6 bases lay between the germline ends. This CDR3 is 14 amino acids long. The CDR3 sequence: CASSYSWVQETQYF. The CDR3, as DNA: TGTGCCAGCAGTTACTCGTGGGTCCAAGAGACCCAGTACTTC.

On this clonotype: Germline and junction disagree at one end, which may indicate a read error. The chain combines TRBV12-3 or TRBV12-4 with TRBJ2-3, with TRBD2 identical over 10 bases. There are 15 residues in the CDR3. In DNA form, the CDR3 reads TGTGCCAGCAGCTTAGCGGGAGGCTCCGGGAATACGCAGTATTTT. Residues: CASSLAGGSGNTQYF.

This clonotype has just a few counts. The gene calls are TRBV7-3 and TRBJ2-6; the D gene is possibly TRBD1 (5 bases). This CDR3 is built from 16 residues. The germline V gene encodes CDR1 SGHTA and CDR2 FQGTGA. Trimming removed 2 bases from V and 5 bases from J, with 13 bases in between. CDR3 region: CASSLERGTRANVLTF. The CDR3 DNA sequence: TGTGCCAGCAGCTTAGAAAGGGGCACTAGGGCCAACGTCCTGACTTTC.

Concerning this clonotype itself: A read error may account for a junction end that differs from germline. This rearrangement joins TRBV7-2 to TRBJ2-4; D is perhaps TRBD2 (6 bases). CDR1 is SGHTA, CDR2 FQGNSA, per germline. CDR3 length equals 16 residues. The CDR3 DNA reads TGTGCCAGTAGCTTATCGGGGGTTACCGGCAAAAACATTCAGTACTTC. Residues: CASSLSGVTGKNIQYF.

This clonotype was seen a few times. V and J are TRBV5-1 and TRBJ2-1; D call uncertain. CDR1 and CDR2 (germline): SGHRS, YFSETQ. V dropped 7 bases and J dropped 0 bases, with 11 bases sitting between them. CDR3 length: 14 amino acids. The CDR3 DNA reads as TGCGCCAGCCGAAGTGCCAGCTCCTACAATGAGCAGTTCTTC. Protein product: CASRSASSYNEQFF.

The V and J genes are TRBV5-1 and TRBJ2-1; 8 nucleotides align to TRBD1. The CDR3 is made up of 14 amino acids. CDR1 is SGHRS and CDR2 is YFSETQ in the germline V gene. V was clipped by 7 bases and J by 0 bases; unmatched bases: 3. CDR3 loop: CASGDRFSYNEQFF. The CDR3 nucleotides are TGCGCCAGCGGGGACAGGTTCTCCTACAATGAGCAGTTCTTC. Combining the CDR3 with reference TRBV5-1 and TRBJ2-1 gives the whole variable domain KAGVTQTPRYLIKTRGQQVTLSCSPISGHRSVSWYQQTPGQGLQFLFEYFSETQRNKGNFPGRFSGRQFSNSRSEMNVSTLELGDSALYLCASGDRFSYNEQFFGPGTRLTVL.

This clonotype occurred many times. The chain joins TRBV20-1 to TRBJ1-1; no clear D. Germline CDR1 and CDR2: DFQATT and SNEGSKA (reference sequence). The CDR3 length is 12 residues. CDR3 residues: CRASGPNTEAFF. The CDR3 DNA reads as TGCAGGGCCAGTGGGCCAAACACTGAAGCTTTCTTT.

This clonotype turned up a few times. This chain joins TRBV9 and TRBJ2-4, with 7 bases fitting TRBD1. TRBJ2-7 matches the DNA end more closely, so the J call is doubtful. The CDR3 totals 14 residues. Germline CDR1 and CDR2: SGDLS and YYNGEE. CDR3 sequence: CASSFGQDRYEQYF. Here the CDR3 DNA reads TGTGCCAGCAGCTTCGGACAGGATCGGTACGAGCAGTACTTC.

This clonotype was counted a single time. This chain joins TRBV7-2 and TRBJ2-7, with a possible D match to TRBD1 (6 bases). Between the trimmed V and J ends, which lost 5 bases and 4 bases, there was a span of 12 bases. The germline V gene has CDR1 SGHTA and CDR2 FQGNSA. The length of the CDR3 is 13 residues. CDR3 loop: CASSQTGIYEQYF. The CDR3 DNA follows: TGTGCCAGCAGCCAAACAGGGATATACGAGCAGTACTTC.